This T cell receptor (beta chain) was captured by sequencing in a study of T cell responses to AZD1222 COVID-19 vaccine. Method: immunoSEQ multiplex PCR; TCRdb's copy keeps in-frame clones and lacks some. Among around 91,000 clones listed, 80% to 95% were seen once. Per germline, CDR1 SGDLS and CDR2 YYNGEE. This CDR3 contains 16 residues. V trimming: 3 bases; J trimming: 0 bases; junction bases outside the gene matches: 3. Points on this clone: Its antigen is undetermined.

Overall study results and limits: At baseline, seropositivity was found in only a handful of AZD1222 recipients. All repertoire sampling was performed exclusively after the peak T cell response. Reportedly, close to half of spike-specific TCRs are directed against unmutated variant regions. Spike-wide coverage was observed for vaccine-associated CD4 TCRs, with dominant responses at 160-218 and 743-854.

The sample consisted of peripheral blood, taken 28 days after the second AZD1222 dose. The chain couples TRBV9 to TRBJ2-3; 11 bases map to TRBD2. The source of this sequence is an adult who received the AZD1222 COVID-19 vaccine. The CDR3 region has the DNA TGTGCCAGCAGCGGAGGGACTAGCGGAAGCACAGATACGCAGTATTTT. Translated, it gives CASSGGTSGSTDTQYF.